The 9 T cell receptor beta chains presented below share a single source sample, sequenced in a study of blood T cell repertoires in COVID-19. This table comes from immunoSEQ multiplex PCR, and its TCRdb copy is limited to in-frame clones, with some not included. Altogether 350,000 to 550,000 clones are present, approximately 90% being singletons, with the ten largest covering 4% to 4.5%. The specimen was peripheral blood. The receptor source for this set is a woman aged 30 to 39 with acute or convalescent COVID-19.

The chain is built from TRBV7-7 and TRBJ2-5; 8 bases are a match to TRBD1. There are 15 residues in the CDR3. From germline, CDR1 is SSHAT and CDR2 FNYEAQ (reference sequence). V dropped 5 bases and J dropped 5; count of bases not matched to a gene: 10. CDR3 nucleotide sequence: TGTGCCAGCAGCCTTATGACAGGGGTGGGGGAGACCCAGTACTTC. Its protein is CASSLMTGVGETQYF.

This sequence joins TRBV11-2 and TRBJ2-7; tentatively, D is TRBD1 (5 bases). The germline gives CDR1 SGHAT, CDR2 FQNNGV. V dropped 4 bases and J dropped 2 bases, with 12 bases sitting between them. The CDR3 runs to 14 residues. The chain's CDR3 is CASSYSRVTYEQYF. DNA for the CDR3: TGTGCCAGCAGCTACTCCAGGGTCACCTACGAGCAGTACTTC.

This clone has just one count. This sequence joins TRBV18 and TRBJ1-5; possible D gene TRBD1, 5 bases. Germline CDR1 and CDR2: KGHSH and LQKENI. Trimming cost V 6 bases and J 6 bases, with 15 bases left between them. The CDR3 runs to 14 residues. For the CDR3, the DNA is TGTGCCAGCTCCCCAGACTCCCAGGGTCAGCCCCAGCATTTT. This encodes CASSPDSQGQPQHF.

The genes are TRBV4-1 and TRBJ2-7; the match to TRBD2 covers 7 bases. In germline, CDR1 is MGHRA, CDR2 YSYEKL. This CDR3 has 16 amino acids. V dropped 1 base and J dropped 0; count of bases not matched to a gene: 6. CDR3 DNA sequence: TGCGCCAGCAGCCAAGTTGCAGCGGGACCCTCCTACGAGCAGTACTTC. It codes for CASSQVAAGPSYEQYF.

The chain is built from TRBV28 and TRBJ2-7; 12 bases are shared with TRBD2. The germline CDR1 and CDR2 sequences are MDHEN and SYDVKM. J was trimmed by 2 bases and V by 5 bases; bases with no gene match: 1. CDR3 size: 14 residues. Written as DNA, the CDR3 is TGTGCCAGCAGTACTAGCGGGGGGACCTACGAGCAGTACTTC. Translation gives CASSTSGGTYEQYF.

This clone was counted once. The rearrangement uses TRBV11-3 and TRBJ2-1; TRBD2 matches at 7 bases. Germline V CDR1 and CDR2: SGHNT, YENEEA. The CDR3 loop spans 17 amino acids. V gave up 4 bases and J gave up 7 bases; unmatched junction bases: 16. The CDR3 nucleotides read TGTGCCAGCAGCTACAACTGGCACTCGGGGGGAGCGAATGAGCAGTTCTTC. The encoded protein is CASSYNWHSGGANEQFF.

This chain connects TRBV2 to TRBJ1-2; 7 nucleotides match TRBD1. Germline CDR1 reads SNHLY; CDR2 reads FYNNEI. V shed 5 bases, J shed 6 bases, and the junction held 9 bases outside the gene matches. The CDR3 totals 14 residues. This CDR3 is CASSPGTARDGYTF. CDR3 in DNA: TGTGCCAGCAGTCCCGGGACAGCTCGAGATGGCTACACCTTC.

The chain recombines TRBV11-2 with TRBJ1-6; the match to TRBD1 covers 11 bases. The CDR3 consists of 14 residues. Germline lookup yields CDR1 SGHAT and CDR2 FQNNGV. The V and J ends lost 6 bases and 9 bases, in that order; junction bases with no gene match: 4. The CDR3 region is CASRRTGGFSPLHF. The CDR3 region has the DNA TGTGCCAGCAGGAGGACAGGGGGCTTTTCACCCCTCCACTTT.

The chain combines TRBV5-6 with TRBJ1-2; D is perhaps TRBD1 (6 bases). Trimming removed 3 bases at V and 8 bases at J, with 20 bases between. The CDR3 sequence is 15 residues long. CDR1 is SGHDT and CDR2 is YYEEEE in the germline V gene. The CDR3: CASSSYGTPLDGYTF. CDR3 coding DNA: TGTGCCAGCAGCTCTTACGGGACACCATTGGACGGCTACACCTTC.